The present entry profiles one T cell receptor beta chain with its context. Its antigen is not identified. These data originate in a study of OX40 agonist ivuxolimab in advanced cancers. Researchers took blood at baseline, on cycle 4 day 1, and on cycle 7 day 1. CDR3 length: 13 amino acids. With 3 bases removed from V and 7 bases from J, the gap between germline ends came to 11 bases. Looked up from germline, CDR1 is SGHRS and CDR2 is YFSETQ. The protocol was immunoSEQ multiplex PCR, while the TCRdb copy is restricted to in-frame clones and leaves out a portion. The table shows under 100,000 clones, with around 89% occurring only once. Regarding the study as a whole: Which antigen the expanded peripheral T cells recognized is unknown. Some nonresponders additionally presented with little normalized T-cell clonal expansion.

This TCR derives from an adult with an advanced solid tumor such as melanoma, head and neck, liver or kidney cancer. The chain combines TRBV5-1 with TRBJ2-1; D uncertain. The sequencing used CD4+ or CD8+ T cells sorted from blood, collected in a trial of the OX40 agonist ivuxolimab. For the CDR3, the DNA is TGCGCCAGCAGCTCTAACCTAGGGAATGAGCAGTTCTTC. Its protein product is CASSSNLGNEQFF.